What follows are 11 T cell receptor beta chains derived from one specimen sequenced in a study of T cells in Graves' hyperthyroidism and ophthalmopathy. Amplification of TCR beta CDR3 regions used RNA as the template. The study used the HTBI primer set for a first-round RT-PCR of the TCR CDR3. TCRdb re-analysed the multiplex PCR reads in MiXCR, keeping a single row per CDR3 protein. The profile shows fewer than 400,000 distinct CDR3 sequences, 20% to 25% of them singletons. Sequencing was done on a sample of blood. The receptor source for this set is a man aged 50 to 60 with Graves' hyperthyroidism.

V gene TRBV20-1 combines with J gene TRBJ1-3, with TRBD1 matching over 9 bases. Germline loops: CDR1 DFQATT, CDR2 SNEGSKA (reference sequence). Germline trimming cut 1 base from V and 7 bases from J; bases unmatched to any gene: 14. The CDR3 has 17 amino acids. This CDR3 is CSARVWTGEGNLNTIYF. CDR3 DNA: TGCAGTGCTAGAGTGTGGACAGGGGAAGGGAATTTGAACACCATATATTTT.

This clonotype was detected only a few times. V usage is TRBV6-1 and J usage is TRBJ1-2; D might be TRBD1 (5 bases). Germline V gives CDR1 MNHNS, CDR2 SASEGT. CDR3 length: 12 amino acids. V was cut by 3 bases and J by 8 bases, with 10 bases left in between. DNA for the CDR3: TGTGCCAGCAGTGACAGGGTAGAAGGCTACACCTTC. Its protein product is CASSDRVEGYTF.

This clonotype has at least ten counts. The genes are TRBV2 and TRBJ1-2; D might be TRBD1 (6 bases). Deletions cut 7 bases from V and 8 bases from J, with 20 bases between. This CDR3 comprises 14 residues. Germline V gene lookup returns CDR1 SNHLY and CDR2 FYNNEI. DNA for the CDR3: TGTGCCAGCAAAAGGGAACAGGGAACGGGGGGCTACACCTTC. This encodes CASKREQGTGGYTF.

The chain is built from TRBV15 and TRBJ2-1; 8 bases align to TRBD1. V lost 0 bases to trimming and J lost 6 bases; unmatched junction nucleotides: 4. Germline V lookup: CDR1 LNHNV, CDR2 YYDKDF (reference sequence). The CDR3 has 15 amino acids. CDR3 amino acids: CATSRDMDRVNEQFF. CDR3 sequence (DNA): TGTGCCACCAGCAGAGATATGGACAGGGTCAATGAGCAGTTCTTC. Full variable domain (remainder filled in from reference TRBV15 and TRBJ2-1): DAMVIQNPRYQVTQFGKPVTLSCSQTLNHNVMYWYQQKSSQAPKLLFHYYDKDFNNEADTPDNFQSRRPNTSFCFLDIRSPGLGDTAMYLCATSRDMDRVNEQFFGPGTRLTVL.

This rearrangement joins TRBV6-5 to TRBJ2-7, with D maybe TRBD2 (5 bases). Trimming removed 0 bases from V and 2 bases from J, with 11 bases in between. The CDR3 has 15 amino acids. The germline CDR1 and CDR2 sequences are MNHEY and SVGAGI. DNA of the CDR3: TGTGCCAGCAGTTACTCGTGGGAGACCACCTACGAGCAGTACTTC. Translation gives CASSYSWETTYEQYF.

In the case of this clonotype: A much larger clone lies one base from this, so it may be a read error. This chain links TRBV10-1 with TRBJ2-3, with D uncertain. The CDR3 length is 15 residues. V gave up 2 bases and J gave up 1 base, with 10 bases separating them. Germline CDR1 WNHNN, CDR2 SYGVQD (reference sequence). CDR3 nucleotides: TGCGCCAGCAGTGAGGGCGCTGTCGGCACAGATACGCAGTATTTT. This translates into CASSEGAVGTDTQYF.

This rearrangement joins TRBV5-1 to TRBJ2-5; TRBD2 matches 10 bases. Germline V gene lookup returns CDR1 SGHRS and CDR2 YFSETQ. The CDR3 covers 15 residues. With V trimmed by 4 bases and J by 4 bases, 7 bases remained unmatched. The CDR3 loop reads CASSRAGGPSETQYF. Here the CDR3 DNA reads TGCGCCAGCAGCCGAGCGGGAGGGCCCTCAGAGACCCAGTACTTC.

This clonotype turned up a few times. The chain links TRBV5-1 to TRBJ2-1; 7 nucleotides align to TRBD2. V dropped 2 bases and J dropped 5; count of bases not matched to a gene: 4. CDR3 length: 14 amino acids. Germline CDR1 reads SGHRS; CDR2 reads YFSETQ. DNA for the CDR3: TGCGCCAGCAGCTTAGGCGGGGGAGACAATGAGCAGTTCTTC. This encodes CASSLGGGDNEQFF.

This chain links TRBV9 with TRBJ2-2; 9 nucleotides match TRBD1. V was pared by 3 bases and J by 5 bases, with 8 bases of the junction left unmatched. From germline, CDR1 is SGDLS and CDR2 YYNGEE. The CDR3 sequence is 16 residues long. CDR3 sequence (DNA): TGTGCCAGCAGCGAGGTTGGGACAGGGAGGACCGGGGAGCTGTTTTTT. It yields the protein CASSEVGTGRTGELFF.

This clonotype was seen more than once but under ten times. The V gene is TRBV19, the J gene TRBJ2-7; 12 bases map to TRBD2. CDR1 is LNHDA and CDR2 is SQIVND in the germline V gene (reference sequence). The CDR3 is 18 residues long. V gave up 3 bases and J gave up 2 bases; unmatched junction bases: 11. CDR3: CASSITGLAGLLTYEQYF. The CDR3 coding sequence is TGTGCCAGTAGTATTACTGGACTAGCGGGACTCCTCACCTACGAGCAGTACTTC.

The chain recombines TRBV11-2 with TRBJ2-7; 9 nucleotides line up with TRBD2. The CDR3 loop spans 17 amino acids. Unmatched junction bases numbered 15, after V lost 5 bases and J lost 4 bases. Looked up from germline, CDR1 is SGHAT and CDR2 is FQNNGV. The chain's CDR3 is CASSQYHLSGREYEQYF. In nucleotides, the CDR3 is TGTGCCAGCAGCCAATACCACCTTAGCGGGAGAGAATACGAGCAGTACTTC.